The 22 T cell receptor beta chains below all came from one sample that was sequenced in a study of shared clonotypes between healthy human individuals (dated by TCRdb to 2018 to 2021). To prepare the library, the immunoSEQ multiplex PCR assay was applied. TCRdb's version of the immuneACCESS table is confined to in-frame rearrangements and falls short of the full clone set. An unresolved V gene accounts for under half of the shortfall where checked; the remainder is of unknown origin. Here the sample has hundreds of thousands of clones; 60% to 75% occur a single time. Around 1.7% of the sample belongs to the ten largest clones. Sequencing used memory CD4+ T cells sorted from blood. The cell subset or site label of this sample denotes: CD45RA-negative fraction. Receptors originate from a woman aged 25 to 39 in good health.

The CDR3 nucleotides read TGCGCCAGCAGCTTGGGGAATCCGGGACTAGCTCGTGGTGAGCAGTTCTTC. Its protein is CASSLGNPGLARGEQFF. The rearrangement joins TRBV5-1 to TRBJ2-1; 9 bases fit TRBD2. The germline gives CDR1 SGHRS, CDR2 YFSETQ. The CDR3 loop spans 17 amino acids. The V segment lost 0 bases and the J segment 9 bases; nucleotides outside the gene matches: 13.

This clone was recorded once. The rearrangement links TRBV4-1 to TRBJ1-1, with D unresolved. In germline, CDR1 is MGHRA, CDR2 YSYEKL. The V end was cut by 2 bases, the J end by 0 bases, with 13 bases between. This CDR3 contains 16 residues. In DNA, the CDR3 is TGCGCCAGCAGCCAATCGGCGGAGTGGATGAACACTGAAGCTTTCTTT. The encoded protein is CASSQSAEWMNTEAFF.

The chain carries TRBV19 and TRBJ2-7; 8 bases are shared with TRBD1. Germline V gene data show CDR1 as LNHDA and CDR2 as SQIVND (reference sequence). With 3 bases clipped from V and 5 bases from J, the junction kept 3 bases outside the gene matches. This CDR3 has 13 amino acids. The CDR3 coding sequence is TGTGCCAGTAGTATCGGCAGGGGGCACGAGCAGTACTTC. It specifies CASSIGRGHEQYF.

V and J are TRBV27 and TRBJ2-3; tentative D call: TRBD2 (5 bases). Deletions cut 2 bases from V and 2 bases from J, with 8 bases between. Germline CDR1 is MNHEY and CDR2 is SMNVEV (reference sequence). The CDR3 has 14 residues. The CDR3 sequence: CASSLEGLTDTQYF. In DNA, the CDR3 is TGTGCCAGCAGTTTAGAGGGTCTCACAGATACGCAGTATTTT.

V usage is TRBV10-3 and J usage is TRBJ2-7; the match to TRBD1 covers 10 bases. The trim removed 0 bases at V and 4 bases at J, leaving 3 bases unmatched. CDR3 size: 15 residues. Germline V gives CDR1 ENHRY, CDR2 SYGVKD. Here the CDR3 reads CAISESGQGRYEQYF. In DNA, the CDR3 is TGTGCCATCAGTGAGTCGGGACAGGGGCGTTACGAGCAGTACTTC.

The chain joins TRBV6-4 to TRBJ2-3; tentative D call: TRBD1 (5 bases). This CDR3 contains 14 residues. V lost 8 bases, J lost 2 bases, and 14 bases lay in between. Germline V gene sequence: CDR1 MRHNA, CDR2 SNTAGT. CDR3 in amino acids: CASGAQPFTDTQYF. The CDR3 DNA reads as TGTGCCAGCGGGGCCCAGCCATTCACAGATACGCAGTATTTT.

V gene TRBV10-3 combines with J gene TRBJ2-7; 7 bases agree with TRBD1. V lost 6 bases to trimming and J lost 3 bases; unmatched junction nucleotides: 5. The length of the CDR3 is 13 residues. Looked up from germline, CDR1 is ENHRY and CDR2 is SYGVKD. CDR3 coding DNA: TGTGCCATCAGGGGACGACAGGGCTACGAGCAGTACTTC. It is translated as CAIRGRQGYEQYF.

This clone was detected a few times. The V gene is TRBV19, the J gene TRBJ2-3; perhaps TRBD1 as D (5 bases). The V and J ends lost 4 bases and 1 base respectively, with 9 bases between them. The germline V gene encodes CDR1 LNHDA and CDR2 SQIVND (reference sequence). There are 14 residues in the CDR3. The CDR3 region is CASSSLQGTDTQYF. The CDR3 DNA is TGTGCCAGTAGTAGTCTACAGGGCACAGATACGCAGTATTTT.

The rearrangement uses TRBV7-8 and TRBJ2-1, with TRBD2 matching over 12 bases. The germline gives CDR1 SGHVS, CDR2 FQNEAQ. There are 17 residues in the CDR3. V lost 0 bases to trimming and J lost 7 bases; unmatched junction nucleotides: 7. The CDR3 region has the DNA TGTGCCAGCAGCTTAGCGAGGCTAGCGGGAGGGCCAAATGAGCAGTTCTTC. Its translation is CASSLARLAGGPNEQFF.

The rearrangement links TRBV21-1 to TRBJ2-2; the table's TRBD2 call for D was not verified on the DNA. TRBV21-1 is noted as a pseudogene. The CDR3 has 16 residues. DNA of the CDR3: TGTGCCAGCAGCACTCTGCGGGGGTCGAACACCGGGGAGCTGTTTTTT. This codes for CASSTLRGSNTGELFF.

The chain recombines TRBV7-7 with TRBJ2-2; TRBD1 matches 7 bases. V lost 1 base and J lost 4; bases outside the gene matches: 0. Germline-derived CDR1 and CDR2 are SSHAT and FNYEAQ (reference sequence). This CDR3 has 14 amino acids. The CDR3 here is CASSLDRGTGELFF. CDR3 coding DNA: TGTGCCAGCAGCTTAGACAGGGGCACCGGGGAGCTGTTTTTT.

V usage is TRBV11-2 and J usage is TRBJ2-7; no clear D gene. This CDR3 has 15 residues. Germline V gene data show CDR1 as SGHAT and CDR2 as FQNNGV. V lost 5 bases, J lost 0 bases, and 14 bases lay in between. CDR3 nucleotide sequence: TGTGCCAGCAGCCGCACTACCATGAGCTCCTACGAGCAGTACTTC. Residues: CASSRTTMSSYEQYF.

The chain employs TRBV2 and TRBJ2-7; 10 bases fit TRBD2. This CDR3 spans 15 amino acids. Germline V gives CDR1 SNHLY, CDR2 FYNNEI. Trimming at V came to 5 bases and at J to 2 bases, leaving 6 bases not matched to a gene. The CDR3 nucleotides are TGTGCCAGCAGTAGGTCACTAGCGGGAACCTACGAGCAGTACTTC. This sequence encodes CASSRSLAGTYEQYF.

The chain links TRBV4-1 to TRBJ2-1; the D gene is possibly TRBD2 (5 bases). The CDR3 has 12 residues. Germline V gene data show CDR1 as MGHRA and CDR2 as YSYEKL. V lost 3 bases and J lost 9, with 9 bases in between. CDR3 region: CASSQLTSEQFF. The CDR3, as DNA: TGCGCCAGCAGCCAGCTCACTAGTGAGCAGTTCTTC.

The chain employs TRBV10-2 and TRBJ2-7; 11 bases are a match to TRBD1. The length of the CDR3 is 16 residues. The trim removed 6 bases at V and 2 bases at J, leaving 9 bases unmatched. The germline CDR1 and CDR2 sequences are WSHSY and SAAADI. CDR3 sequence reads: CASRDDGQGAPYEQYF. The CDR3 DNA reads as TGCGCCAGCAGGGACGATGGACAGGGGGCCCCCTACGAGCAGTACTTC.

Note on this clone: Being one base from a much bigger clone, this may be a read error. The sample has other DNA sequences that encode this CDR3 too. The rearrangement links TRBV5-1 to TRBJ1-3, with TRBD1 as a possible D gene (5 bases). This CDR3 has 14 residues. The V end lost 2 bases, the J end lost 1 base, and 7 bases lay between the germline ends. Germline assignment: CDR1 SGHRS and CDR2 YFSETQ. This CDR3 is CASSFGTSGNTIYF. Written as DNA, the CDR3 is TGCGCCAGCAGCTTCGGGACTTCTGGAAACACCATATATTTT.

V usage is TRBV28 and J usage is TRBJ1-5; TRBD1 matches at 9 bases. Germline loops: CDR1 MDHEN, CDR2 SYDVKM. This CDR3 has 16 amino acids. J was trimmed by 7 bases and V by 6 bases; bases with no gene match: 13. In DNA, the CDR3 is TGTGCCAGCAGCACAGGGGGCTCTTTCTCTATCCAGCCCCAGCATTTT. Its translation is CASSTGGSFSIQPQHF.

This clone occurred a few times. The chain has TRBV29-1 and TRBJ2-3, with a weak D call TRBD2 (6 bases). V lost 0 bases, J lost 0 bases, and 13 bases lay in between. This CDR3 comprises 16 residues. Germline V gene data show CDR1 as SQVTM and CDR2 as ANQGSEA. In DNA form, the CDR3 reads TGCAGCGTTGAAGATTTCGTAGCGGAGAGCACAGATACGCAGTATTTT. Its protein is CSVEDFVAESTDTQYF.

As concerns this clone: A read error is the likely source, as a far larger clone sits one nucleotide away. V and J are TRBV4-2 and TRBJ2-1, with a tentative D call TRBD2 (6 bases). Germline V gene sequence: CDR1 LGHNA, CDR2 YNFKEQ. The CDR3 extends over 17 amino acids. With 0 bases removed from V and 8 bases from J, the gap between germline ends came to 20 bases. The DNA for the CDR3 is TGTGCCAGCAGCCAAGATTTTGGCCTCCCTTGGGGGGATGAGCAGTTCTTC. Translation gives CASSQDFGLPWGDEQFF.

This chain joins TRBV5-1 and TRBJ2-7; TRBD1 or TRBD2 may be the D gene (5 bases each). V was clipped by 5 bases and J by 3 bases, with 15 bases between them. Germline V gene data show CDR1 as SGHRS and CDR2 as YFSETQ. The CDR3 covers 14 residues. CDR3 loop: CASRPAGAYYEQYF. The CDR3 coding sequence is TGCGCCAGCAGGCCCGCCGGGGCCTACTACGAGCAGTACTTC.

This chain connects TRBV28 to TRBJ2-7; 9 bases agree with TRBD1. From germline, CDR1 is MDHEN and CDR2 SYDVKM. The CDR3 runs to 15 residues. The J segment lost 0 bases and the V segment lost 6 bases, leaving 6 bases of the junction unmatched. The CDR3 nucleotides are TGTGCCAGCAGACCCGGGACAGGGTTCTCCTACGAGCAGTACTTC. This translates into CASRPGTGFSYEQYF. The whole variable domain, remainder taken from reference TRBV28 and TRBJ2-7, is DVKVTQSSRYLVKRTGEKVFLECVQDMDHENMFWYRQDPGLGLRLIYFSYDVKMKEKGDIPEGYSVSREKKERFSLILESASTNQTSMYLCASRPGTGFSYEQYFGPGTRLTVT.

This clone is a singleton in its sample. In the same sample, other DNA sequences code for this CDR3. The rearrangement links TRBV6-1 to TRBJ1-5; D remains ambiguous. CDR3 size: 12 residues. With 4 bases removed from V and 5 bases from J, the gap between germline ends came to 6 bases. Germline CDR1 reads MNHNS; CDR2 reads SASEGT. CDR3: CASSVSHQPQHF. The CDR3 bases are TGTGCCAGCAGTGTCTCTCATCAGCCCCAGCATTTT.